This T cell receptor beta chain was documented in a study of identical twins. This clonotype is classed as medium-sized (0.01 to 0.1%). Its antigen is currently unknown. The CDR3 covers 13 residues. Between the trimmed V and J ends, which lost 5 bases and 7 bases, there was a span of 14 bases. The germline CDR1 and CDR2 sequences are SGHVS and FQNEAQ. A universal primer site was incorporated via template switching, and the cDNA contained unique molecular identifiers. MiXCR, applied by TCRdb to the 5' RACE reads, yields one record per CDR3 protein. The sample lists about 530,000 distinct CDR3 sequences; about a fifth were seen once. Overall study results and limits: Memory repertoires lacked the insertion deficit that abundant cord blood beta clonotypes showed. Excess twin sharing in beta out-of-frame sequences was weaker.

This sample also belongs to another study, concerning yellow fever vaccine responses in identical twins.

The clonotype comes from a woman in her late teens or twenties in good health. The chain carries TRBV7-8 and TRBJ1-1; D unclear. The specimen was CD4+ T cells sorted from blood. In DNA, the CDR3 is TGTGCCAGCAGCGGACGACGCGCGGTTGAAGCTTTCTTT. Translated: CASSGRRAVEAFF.